The rows below give T cell receptor beta chains drawn from one sample of a study of CD8+ T cells in alopecia areata. Measured with immunoSEQ multiplex PCR; TCRdb has only the in-frame clones, and not every one. The repertoire holds 270,000 or so clones, roughly 64% seen once, with around 1.7% in the top ten. The sample here was CD4+ T cells sorted from blood, taken at week 24, from a patient treated with tofacitinib. These receptors all stem from a human donor with alopecia areata. The CDR3 runs from the conserved cysteine through the conserved F or W. Each record gives: CDR3 protein, CDR3 DNA, V gene, J gene, D gene, clone size. The D gene is left open where the match is weak. Expanded clones get a size class; other rows say once, few or many, or leave the size out.

CAGHRDRSYEQYF,TGTGCCGGGCACCGGGACAGATCCTACGAGCAGTACTTC,TRBV30,TRBJ2-7,TRBD1,.
CASSPESPTGRNTGELFF,TGTGCCAGCAGCCCAGAATCCCCGACAGGTCGAAACACCGGGGAGCTGTTTTTT,TRBV4-2,TRBJ2-2,.,once
CASSPGHLMDEQYF,TGCGCCAGCAGCCCCGGACACTTAATGGACGAGCAGTACTTC,TRBV5-1,TRBJ2-7,.,.
CAISGETGGSPLHF,TGTGCCATCAGTGGCGAGACAGGGGGTTCACCCCTCCACTTT,TRBV10-3,TRBJ1-6,TRBD1,.
CAWSPDRVRSQPQHF,TGTGCCTGGAGTCCAGACAGGGTAAGGAGTCAGCCCCAGCATTTT,TRBV30,TRBJ1-5,TRBD1,.
CSVGRTGVSHTEAFF,TGCAGCGTTGGGCGGACAGGGGTTAGTCACACTGAAGCTTTCTTT,TRBV29-1,TRBJ1-1,TRBD1,.
CASSLRDRGYSGANVLTF,TGCGCCAGCAGCCTCCGGGACAGGGGTTACTCTGGGGCCAACGTCCTGACTTTC,TRBV5-1,TRBJ2-6,TRBD1,few
CAISESRTVVTQYF,TGTGCCATCAGTGAGTCAAGGACGGTAGTGACCCAGTACTTC,TRBV10-3,TRBJ2-5,.,.
CASSLTSGTLGAKNIQYF,TGCGCCAGCAGCCTGACCTCCGGGACCCTGGGGGCCAAAAACATTCAGTACTTC,TRBV5-1,TRBJ2-4,.,.
CASSLALGLEQFF,TGTGCCAGCAGCTTAGCGCTTGGACTGGAGCAGTTCTTC,TRBV7-2,TRBJ2-1,.,once
CAWRFTGANVLTF,TGTGCCTGGAGATTTACTGGGGCCAACGTCCTGACTTTC,TRBV30,TRBJ2-6,.,few
CASSPRARTDTQYF,TGTGCCAGCAGCCCAAGGGCTCGCACAGATACGCAGTATTTT,TRBV7-2,TRBJ2-3,.,few
CASSYSSGSLYNTLHF,TGTGCCAGCAGTTACTCATCAGGGTCTCTCTACAACACCCTCCACTTT,TRBV6-5,TRBJ1-6,.,.
CASSFGGNNEQFF,TGTGCTAGCAGCTTTGGGGGGAACAATGAGCAGTTCTTC,TRBV7-7,TRBJ2-1,.,.
CASRLSFSTDTQYF,TGTGCCAGCAGACTATCATTTAGCACAGATACGCAGTATTTT,TRBV6-5,TRBJ2-3,.,few
CASRMTSLQYF,TGTGCCAGCAGGATGACTAGCCTTCAGTACTTC,TRBV2,TRBJ2-5,TRBD2,.
CSGTREVQEYF,TGCAGCGGTACTCGAGAAGTCCAGGAGTACTTC,TRBV29-1,TRBJ2-7,.,few
CASSFSGTEDGYTF,TGTGCCAGCAGCTTCTCAGGGACTGAGGATGGCTACACCTTC,TRBV7-9,TRBJ1-2,.,.
CASSGRLGSTTDTQYF,TGTGCCAGCAGTGGGCGACTAGGCTCCACCACAGATACGCAGTATTTT,TRBV6-1,TRBJ2-3,.,.